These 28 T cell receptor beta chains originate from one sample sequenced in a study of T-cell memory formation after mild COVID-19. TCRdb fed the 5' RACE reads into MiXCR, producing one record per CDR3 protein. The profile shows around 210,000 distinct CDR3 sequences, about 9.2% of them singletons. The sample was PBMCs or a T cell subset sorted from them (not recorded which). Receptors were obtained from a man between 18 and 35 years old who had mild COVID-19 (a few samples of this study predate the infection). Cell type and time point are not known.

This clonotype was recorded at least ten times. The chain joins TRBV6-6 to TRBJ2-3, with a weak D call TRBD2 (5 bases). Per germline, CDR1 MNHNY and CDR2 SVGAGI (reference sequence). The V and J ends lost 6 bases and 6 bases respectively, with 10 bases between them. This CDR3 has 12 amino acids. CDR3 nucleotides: TGTGCCAGCAGCCCCCTAGCCGATACGCAGTATTTT. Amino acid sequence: CASSPLADTQYF.

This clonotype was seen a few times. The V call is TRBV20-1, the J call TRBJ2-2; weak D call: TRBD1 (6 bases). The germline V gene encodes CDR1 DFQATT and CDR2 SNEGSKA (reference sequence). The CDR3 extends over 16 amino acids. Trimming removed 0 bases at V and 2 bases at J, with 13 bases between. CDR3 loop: CSARDPKGDNTGELFF. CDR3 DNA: TGCAGTGCTAGAGATCCTAAGGGGGACAACACCGGGGAGCTGTTTTTT.

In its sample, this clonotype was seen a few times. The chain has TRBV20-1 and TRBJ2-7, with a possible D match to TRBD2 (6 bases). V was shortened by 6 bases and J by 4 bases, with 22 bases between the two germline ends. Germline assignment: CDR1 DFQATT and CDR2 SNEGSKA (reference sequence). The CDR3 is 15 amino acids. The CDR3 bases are TGCAGTGCCAGCCCCTTGGGACTTATCCCATACGAGCAGTACTTC. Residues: CSASPLGLIPYEQYF.

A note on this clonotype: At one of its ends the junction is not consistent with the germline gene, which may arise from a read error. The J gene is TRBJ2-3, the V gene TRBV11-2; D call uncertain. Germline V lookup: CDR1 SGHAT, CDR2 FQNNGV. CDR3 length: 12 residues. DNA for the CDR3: TGTGCCAGCAGCTTAGGGAGAGATACGCTGTATTTT. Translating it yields CASSLGRDTLYF.

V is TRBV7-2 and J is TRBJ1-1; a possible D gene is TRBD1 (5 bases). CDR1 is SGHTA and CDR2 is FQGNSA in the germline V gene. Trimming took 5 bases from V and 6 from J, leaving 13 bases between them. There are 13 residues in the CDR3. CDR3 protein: CASSPTVFPEAFF. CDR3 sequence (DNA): TGTGCCAGCAGCCCGACAGTTTTCCCTGAAGCTTTCTTT.

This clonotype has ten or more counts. CDR3 bases: TGTGCCAGCAGTTACTCGAAAGATCCCAGAAAACAAGAGACCCAGTACTTC. It translates to CASSYSKDPRKQETQYF. V is TRBV6-5 and J is TRBJ2-5; the D is unclear. The CDR3 has 17 residues. Germline values: CDR1 MNHEY, CDR2 SVGAGI. The V gene lost 0 bases and the J gene lost 2 bases, with 16 bases spanning the gap.

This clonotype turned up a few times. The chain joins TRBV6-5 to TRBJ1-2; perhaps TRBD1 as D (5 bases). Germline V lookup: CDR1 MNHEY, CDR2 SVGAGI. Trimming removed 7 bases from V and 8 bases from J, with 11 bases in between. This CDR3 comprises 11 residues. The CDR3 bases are TGTGCCAGCACCCAGGGAAAGGGCTACACCTTC. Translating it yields CASTQGKGYTF.

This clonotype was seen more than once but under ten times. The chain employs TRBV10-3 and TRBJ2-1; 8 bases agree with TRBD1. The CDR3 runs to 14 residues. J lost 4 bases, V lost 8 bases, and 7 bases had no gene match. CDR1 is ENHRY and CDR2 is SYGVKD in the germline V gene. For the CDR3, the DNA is TGTGCCATCGGCCGGGACAGGAGATACAATGAGCAGTTCTTC. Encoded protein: CAIGRDRRYNEQFF.

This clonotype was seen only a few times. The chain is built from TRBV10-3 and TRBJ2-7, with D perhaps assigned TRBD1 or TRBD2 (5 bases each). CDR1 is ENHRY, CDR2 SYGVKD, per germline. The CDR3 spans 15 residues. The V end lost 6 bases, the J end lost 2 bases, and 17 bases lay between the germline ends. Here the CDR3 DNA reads TGTGCCATCAGACGCTCAAGGGACGAACCCTACGAGCAGTACTTC. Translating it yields CAIRRSRDEPYEQYF.

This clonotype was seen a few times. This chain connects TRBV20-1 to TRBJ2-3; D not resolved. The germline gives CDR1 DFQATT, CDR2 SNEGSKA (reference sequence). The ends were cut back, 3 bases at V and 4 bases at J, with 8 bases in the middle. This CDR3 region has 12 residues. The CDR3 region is CSASSEADTQYF. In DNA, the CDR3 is TGCAGTGCTAGTTCCGAGGCAGATACGCAGTATTTT.

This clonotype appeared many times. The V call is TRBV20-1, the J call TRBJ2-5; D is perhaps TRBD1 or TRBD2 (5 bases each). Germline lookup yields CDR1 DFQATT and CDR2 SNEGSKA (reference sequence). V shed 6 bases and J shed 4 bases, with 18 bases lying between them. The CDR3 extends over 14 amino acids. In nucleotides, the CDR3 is TGCAGTGCCGTTTACGGGGCCGAGGCAGAGACCCAGTACTTC. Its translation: CSAVYGAEAETQYF.

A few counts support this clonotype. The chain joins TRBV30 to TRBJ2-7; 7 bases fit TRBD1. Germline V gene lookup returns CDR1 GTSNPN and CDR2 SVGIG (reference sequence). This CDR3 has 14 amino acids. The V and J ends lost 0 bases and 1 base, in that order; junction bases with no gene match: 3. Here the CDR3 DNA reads TGTGCCTGGAGTGTACAGGGGTGGTCCTACGAGCAGTACTTC. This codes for CAWSVQGWSYEQYF.

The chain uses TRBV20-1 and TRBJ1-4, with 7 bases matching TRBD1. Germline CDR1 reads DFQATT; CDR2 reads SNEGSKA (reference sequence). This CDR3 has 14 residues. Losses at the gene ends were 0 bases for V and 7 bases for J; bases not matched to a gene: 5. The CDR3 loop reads CSAREDRSGEKLFF. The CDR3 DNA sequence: TGCAGTGCTAGAGAGGACAGGTCTGGTGAAAAACTGTTTTTT.

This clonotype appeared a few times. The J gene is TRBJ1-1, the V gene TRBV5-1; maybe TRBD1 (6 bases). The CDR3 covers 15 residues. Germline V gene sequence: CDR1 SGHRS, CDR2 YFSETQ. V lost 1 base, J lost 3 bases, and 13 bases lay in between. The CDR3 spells CASSLQGQPYTEAFF. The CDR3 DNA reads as TGCGCCAGCAGCTTGCAGGGACAACCTTACACTGAAGCTTTCTTT. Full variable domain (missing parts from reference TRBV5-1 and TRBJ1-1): KAGVTQTPRYLIKTRGQQVTLSCSPISGHRSVSWYQQTPGQGLQFLFEYFSETQRNKGNFPGRFSGRQFSNSRSEMNVSTLELGDSALYLCASSLQGQPYTEAFFGQGTRLTVV.

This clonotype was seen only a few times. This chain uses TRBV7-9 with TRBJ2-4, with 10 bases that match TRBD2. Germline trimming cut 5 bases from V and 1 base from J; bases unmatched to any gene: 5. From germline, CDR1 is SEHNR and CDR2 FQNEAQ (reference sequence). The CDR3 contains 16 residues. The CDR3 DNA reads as TGTGCCAGCAGCATCCGAGCGGGGGGGGCCAAAAACATTCAGTACTTC. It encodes CASSIRAGGAKNIQYF. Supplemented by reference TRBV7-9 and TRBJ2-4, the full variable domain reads DTGVSQNPRHKITKRGQNVTFRCDPISEHNRLYWYRQTLGQGPEFLTYFQNEAQLEKSRLLSDRFSAERPKGSFSTLEIQRTEQGDSAMYLCASSIRAGGAKNIQYFGAGTRLSVL.

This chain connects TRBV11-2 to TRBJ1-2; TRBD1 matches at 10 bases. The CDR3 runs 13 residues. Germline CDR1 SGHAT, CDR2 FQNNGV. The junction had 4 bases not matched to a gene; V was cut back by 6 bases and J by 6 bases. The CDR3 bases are TGTGCCAGCAGTTCCGACAGGGGGCATGGCTACACCTTC. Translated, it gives CASSSDRGHGYTF. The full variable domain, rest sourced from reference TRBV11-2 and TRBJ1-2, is EAGVAQSPRYKIIEKRQSVAFWCNPISGHATLYWYQQILGQGPKLLIQFQNNGVVDDSQLPKDRFSAERLKGVDSTLKIQPAKLEDSAVYLCASSSDRGHGYTFGSGTRLTVV.

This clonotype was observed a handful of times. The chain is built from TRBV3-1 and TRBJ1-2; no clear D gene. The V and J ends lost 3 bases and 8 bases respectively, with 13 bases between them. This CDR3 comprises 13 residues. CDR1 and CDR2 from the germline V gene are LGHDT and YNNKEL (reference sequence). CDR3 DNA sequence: TGTGCCAGCAGCCATGGCGTCGGAGGCGGCTACACCTTC. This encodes CASSHGVGGGYTF.

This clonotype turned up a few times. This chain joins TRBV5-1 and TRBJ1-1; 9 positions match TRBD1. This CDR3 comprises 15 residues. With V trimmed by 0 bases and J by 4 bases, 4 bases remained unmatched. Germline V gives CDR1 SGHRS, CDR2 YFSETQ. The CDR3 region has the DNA TGCGCCAGCAGCTTGGAACAGGGGGCCCGCACTGAAGCTTTCTTT. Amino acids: CASSLEQGARTEAFF.

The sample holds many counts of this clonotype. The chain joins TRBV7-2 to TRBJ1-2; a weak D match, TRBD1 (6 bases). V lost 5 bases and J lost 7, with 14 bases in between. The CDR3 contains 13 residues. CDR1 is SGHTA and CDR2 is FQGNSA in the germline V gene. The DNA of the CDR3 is TGTGCCAGCAGCGAACAGGGCATCGGTGGCTACACCTTC. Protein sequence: CASSEQGIGGYTF.

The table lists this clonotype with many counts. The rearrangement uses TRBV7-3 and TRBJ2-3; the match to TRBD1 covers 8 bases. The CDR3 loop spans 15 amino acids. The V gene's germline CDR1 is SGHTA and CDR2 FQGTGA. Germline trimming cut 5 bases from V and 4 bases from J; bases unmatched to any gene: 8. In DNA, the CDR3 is TGTGCCAGCAGCCAAGACAGGGGTCGGGCAGATACGCAGTATTTT. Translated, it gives CASSQDRGRADTQYF.

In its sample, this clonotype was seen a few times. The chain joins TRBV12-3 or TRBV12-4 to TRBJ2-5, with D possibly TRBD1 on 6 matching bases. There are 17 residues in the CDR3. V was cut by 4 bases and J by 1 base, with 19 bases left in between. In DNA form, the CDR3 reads TGTGCCAGCAGTTCGTTAACAGGGCCGAGATTCCAAGAGACCCAGTACTTC. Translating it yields CASSSLTGPRFQETQYF.

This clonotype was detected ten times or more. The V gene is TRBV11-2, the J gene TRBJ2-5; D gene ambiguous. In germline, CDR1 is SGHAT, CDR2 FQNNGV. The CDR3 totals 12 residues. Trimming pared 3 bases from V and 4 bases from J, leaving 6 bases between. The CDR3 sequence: CASSFESETQYF. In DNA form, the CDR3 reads TGTGCCAGCAGCTTCGAGTCAGAGACCCAGTACTTC. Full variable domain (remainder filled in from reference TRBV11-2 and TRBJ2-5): EAGVAQSPRYKIIEKRQSVAFWCNPISGHATLYWYQQILGQGPKLLIQFQNNGVVDDSQLPKDRFSAERLKGVDSTLKIQPAKLEDSAVYLCASSFESETQYFGPGTRLLVL.

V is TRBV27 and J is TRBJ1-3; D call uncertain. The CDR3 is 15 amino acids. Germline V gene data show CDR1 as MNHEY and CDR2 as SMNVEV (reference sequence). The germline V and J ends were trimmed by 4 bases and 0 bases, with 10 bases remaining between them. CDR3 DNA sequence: TGTGCCAGCAGTTCAAGGGCGTCCTCTGGAAACACCATATATTTT. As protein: CASSSRASSGNTIYF.

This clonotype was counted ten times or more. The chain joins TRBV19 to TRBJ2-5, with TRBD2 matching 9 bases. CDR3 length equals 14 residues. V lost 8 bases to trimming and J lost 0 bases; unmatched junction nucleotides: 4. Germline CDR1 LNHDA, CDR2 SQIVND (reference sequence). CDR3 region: CASGTSFYQETQYF. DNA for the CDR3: TGTGCCAGTGGGACTAGCTTCTACCAAGAGACCCAGTACTTC.

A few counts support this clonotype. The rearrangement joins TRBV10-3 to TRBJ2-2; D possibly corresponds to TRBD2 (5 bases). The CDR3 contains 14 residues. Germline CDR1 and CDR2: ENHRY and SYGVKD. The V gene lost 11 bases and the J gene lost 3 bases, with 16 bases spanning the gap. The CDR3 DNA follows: TGTGCCCTCTCGAGGACTCGAGACACCGGGGAGCTGTTTTTT. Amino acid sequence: CALSRTRDTGELFF.

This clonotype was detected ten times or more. CDR3 sequence (DNA): TGTGCCAGCAGTTCCCGCGGGGGGCGGGAGACCCAGTACTTC. This encodes CASSSRGGRETQYF. This chain connects TRBV12-3 or TRBV12-4 to TRBJ2-5; 8 positions agree with TRBD2. The V and J ends lost 4 bases and 5 bases, in that order; junction bases with no gene match: 6. There are 14 residues in the CDR3.

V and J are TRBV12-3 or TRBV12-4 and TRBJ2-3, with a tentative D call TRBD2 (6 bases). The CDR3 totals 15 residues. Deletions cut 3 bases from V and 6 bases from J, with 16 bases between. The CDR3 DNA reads TGTGCCAGCAGTTTCAGAGTAGGAGGGTTCGATACGCAGTATTTT. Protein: CASSFRVGGFDTQYF.

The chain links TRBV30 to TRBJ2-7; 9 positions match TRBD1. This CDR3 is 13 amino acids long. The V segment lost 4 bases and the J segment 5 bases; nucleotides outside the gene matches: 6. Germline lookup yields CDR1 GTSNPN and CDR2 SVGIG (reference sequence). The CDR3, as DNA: TGTGCCTGGAACCGGGACAGGGTTCACGAGCAGTACTTC. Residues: CAWNRDRVHEQYF.